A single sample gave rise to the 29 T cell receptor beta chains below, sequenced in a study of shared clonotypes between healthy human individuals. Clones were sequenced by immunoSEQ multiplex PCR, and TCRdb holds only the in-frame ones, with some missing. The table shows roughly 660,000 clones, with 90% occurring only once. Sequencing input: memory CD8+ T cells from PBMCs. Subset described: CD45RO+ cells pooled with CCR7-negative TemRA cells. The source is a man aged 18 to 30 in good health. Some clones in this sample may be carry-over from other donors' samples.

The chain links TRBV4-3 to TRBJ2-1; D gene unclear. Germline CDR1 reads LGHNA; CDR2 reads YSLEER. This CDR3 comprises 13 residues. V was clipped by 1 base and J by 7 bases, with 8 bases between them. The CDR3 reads CASSQGRWNEQFF. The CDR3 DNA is TGCGCCAGCAGCCAAGGGCGGTGGAATGAGCAGTTCTTC.

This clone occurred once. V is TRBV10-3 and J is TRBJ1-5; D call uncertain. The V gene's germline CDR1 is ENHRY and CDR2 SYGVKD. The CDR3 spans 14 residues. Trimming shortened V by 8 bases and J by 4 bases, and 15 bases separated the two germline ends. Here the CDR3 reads CAIPPCDRNQPQHF. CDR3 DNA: TGTGCCATCCCCCCATGCGACCGAAATCAGCCCCAGCATTTT.

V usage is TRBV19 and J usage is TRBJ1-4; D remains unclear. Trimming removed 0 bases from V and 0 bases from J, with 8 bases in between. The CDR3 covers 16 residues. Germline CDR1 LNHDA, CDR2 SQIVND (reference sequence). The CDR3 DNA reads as TGTGCCAGTAGTATAGATCGGGGTGCAACTAATGAAAAACTGTTTTTT. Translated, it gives CASSIDRGATNEKLFF.

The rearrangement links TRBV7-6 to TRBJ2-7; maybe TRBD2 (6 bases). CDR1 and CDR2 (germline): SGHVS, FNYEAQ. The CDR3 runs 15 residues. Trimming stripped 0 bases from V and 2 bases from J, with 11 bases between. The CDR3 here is CASSLAAGLTYEQYF. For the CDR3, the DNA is TGTGCCAGCAGCTTAGCAGCGGGCCTCACCTACGAGCAGTACTTC.

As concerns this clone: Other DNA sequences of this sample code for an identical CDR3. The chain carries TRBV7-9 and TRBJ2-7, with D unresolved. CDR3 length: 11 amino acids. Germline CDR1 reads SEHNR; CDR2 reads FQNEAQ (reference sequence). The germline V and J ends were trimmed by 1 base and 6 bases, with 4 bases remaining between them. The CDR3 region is CASSLDSEQYF. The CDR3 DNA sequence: TGTGCCAGCAGCTTAGATTCCGAGCAGTACTTC.

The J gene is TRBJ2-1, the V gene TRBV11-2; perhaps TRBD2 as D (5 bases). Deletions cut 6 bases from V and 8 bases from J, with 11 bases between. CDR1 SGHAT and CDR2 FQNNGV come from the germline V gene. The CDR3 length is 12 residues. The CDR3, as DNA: TGTGCCAGCAGTAGTAGCGTAGATGAGCAGTTCTTC. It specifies CASSSSVDEQFF.

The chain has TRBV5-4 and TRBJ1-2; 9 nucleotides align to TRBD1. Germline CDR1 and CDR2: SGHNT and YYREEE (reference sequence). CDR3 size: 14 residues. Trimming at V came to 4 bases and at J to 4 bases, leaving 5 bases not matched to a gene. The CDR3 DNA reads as TGTGCCAGCAGCATAGACAGGGGGGTCTATGGCTACACCTTC. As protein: CASSIDRGVYGYTF.

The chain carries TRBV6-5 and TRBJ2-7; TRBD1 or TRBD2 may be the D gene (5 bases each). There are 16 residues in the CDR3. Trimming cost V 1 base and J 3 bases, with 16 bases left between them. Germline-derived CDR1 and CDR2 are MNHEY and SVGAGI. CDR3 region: CASSYYDSAGGYEQYF. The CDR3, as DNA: TGTGCCAGCAGTTACTACGACAGTGCGGGCGGCTACGAGCAGTACTTC.

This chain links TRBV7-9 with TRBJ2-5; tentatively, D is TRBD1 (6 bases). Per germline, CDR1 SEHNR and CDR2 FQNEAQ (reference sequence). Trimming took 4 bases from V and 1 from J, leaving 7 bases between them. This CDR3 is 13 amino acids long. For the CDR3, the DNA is TGTGCCAGCAGCTCGGACAGCCAAGAGACCCAGTACTTC. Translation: CASSSDSQETQYF.

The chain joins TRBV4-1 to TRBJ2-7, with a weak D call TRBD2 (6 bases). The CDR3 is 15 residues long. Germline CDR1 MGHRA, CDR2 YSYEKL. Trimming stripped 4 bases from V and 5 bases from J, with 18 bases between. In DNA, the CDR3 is TGCGCCAGCAGCCCTATTGGAGGGAGTTTCAACGAGCAGTACTTC. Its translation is CASSPIGGSFNEQYF.

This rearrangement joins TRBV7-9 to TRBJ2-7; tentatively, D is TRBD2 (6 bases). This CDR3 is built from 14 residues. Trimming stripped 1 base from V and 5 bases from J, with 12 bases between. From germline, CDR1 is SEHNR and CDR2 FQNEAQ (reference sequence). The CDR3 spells CASSLVPGDHEQYF. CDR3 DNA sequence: TGTGCCAGCAGCTTAGTCCCGGGGGACCACGAGCAGTACTTC.

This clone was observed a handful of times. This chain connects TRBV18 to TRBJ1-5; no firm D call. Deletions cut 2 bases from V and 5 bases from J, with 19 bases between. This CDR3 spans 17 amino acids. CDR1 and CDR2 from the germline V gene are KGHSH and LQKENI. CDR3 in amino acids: CASSPEGSMLGYQPQHF. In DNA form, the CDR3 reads TGTGCCAGCTCACCAGAAGGCAGTATGTTGGGCTATCAGCCCCAGCATTTT.

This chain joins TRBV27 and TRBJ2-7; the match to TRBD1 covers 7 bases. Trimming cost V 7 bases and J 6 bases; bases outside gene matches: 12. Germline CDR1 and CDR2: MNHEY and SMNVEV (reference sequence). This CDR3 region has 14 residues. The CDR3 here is CASTRQGSPGEQYF. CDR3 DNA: TGTGCCAGCACCAGACAGGGAAGTCCCGGCGAGCAGTACTTC.

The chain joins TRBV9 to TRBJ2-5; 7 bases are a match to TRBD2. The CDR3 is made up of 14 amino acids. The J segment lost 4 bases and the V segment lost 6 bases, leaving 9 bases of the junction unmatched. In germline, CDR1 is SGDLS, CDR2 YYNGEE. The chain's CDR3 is CASNGGSPLETQYF. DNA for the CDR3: TGTGCCAGCAATGGCGGGAGTCCGTTAGAGACCCAGTACTTC.

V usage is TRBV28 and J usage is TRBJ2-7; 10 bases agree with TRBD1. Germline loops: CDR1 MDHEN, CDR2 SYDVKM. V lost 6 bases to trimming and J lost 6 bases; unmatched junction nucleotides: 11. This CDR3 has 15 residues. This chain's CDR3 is CASRFRDRGAGEQYF. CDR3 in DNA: TGTGCCAGCAGATTCCGGGACAGGGGTGCGGGCGAGCAGTACTTC.

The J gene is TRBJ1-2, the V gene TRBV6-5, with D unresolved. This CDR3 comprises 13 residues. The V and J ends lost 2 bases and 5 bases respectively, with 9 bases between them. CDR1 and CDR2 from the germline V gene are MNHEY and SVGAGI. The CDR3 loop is CASSYPSTYGYTF. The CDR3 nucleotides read TGTGCCAGCAGTTACCCGTCCACGTATGGCTACACCTTC.

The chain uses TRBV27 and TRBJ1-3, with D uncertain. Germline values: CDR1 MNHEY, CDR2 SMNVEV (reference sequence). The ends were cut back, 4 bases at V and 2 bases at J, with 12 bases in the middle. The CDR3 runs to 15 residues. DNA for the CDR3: TGTGCCAGCAGTTCCAGGTCTTTGGCTGGAAACACCATATATTTT. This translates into CASSSRSLAGNTIYF.

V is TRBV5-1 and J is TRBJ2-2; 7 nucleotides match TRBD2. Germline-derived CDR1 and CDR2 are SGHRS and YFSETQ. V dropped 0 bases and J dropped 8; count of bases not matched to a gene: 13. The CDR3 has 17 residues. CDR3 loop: CASSLVPGTKIYGELFF. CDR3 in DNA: TGCGCCAGCAGCTTGGTCCCCGGGACTAAGATTTATGGGGAGCTGTTTTTT.

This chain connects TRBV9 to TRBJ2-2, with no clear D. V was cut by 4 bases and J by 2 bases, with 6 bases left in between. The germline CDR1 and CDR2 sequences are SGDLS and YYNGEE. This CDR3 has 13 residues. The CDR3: CASSTKNTGELFF. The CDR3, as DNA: TGTGCCAGCAGCACAAAAAACACCGGGGAGCTGTTTTTT.

In DNA, the CDR3 is TGTGCCAGCAGCTCCTACGGAGCCGGGGAGCTGTTTTTT. Its protein product is CASSSYGAGELFF. The V gene is TRBV7-3, the J gene TRBJ2-2; D is ambiguous. Trimming shortened V by 4 bases and J by 6 bases, and 9 bases separated the two germline ends. CDR3 length equals 13 residues. Germline lookup yields CDR1 SGHTA and CDR2 FQGTGA.

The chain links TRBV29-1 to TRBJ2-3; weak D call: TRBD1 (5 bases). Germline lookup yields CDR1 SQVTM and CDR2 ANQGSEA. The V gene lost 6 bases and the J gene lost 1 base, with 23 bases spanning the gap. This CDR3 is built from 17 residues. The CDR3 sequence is CSVLGAQDHPRTDTQYF. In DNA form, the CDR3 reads TGCAGCGTCTTAGGGGCACAGGACCACCCTCGCACAGATACGCAGTATTTT.

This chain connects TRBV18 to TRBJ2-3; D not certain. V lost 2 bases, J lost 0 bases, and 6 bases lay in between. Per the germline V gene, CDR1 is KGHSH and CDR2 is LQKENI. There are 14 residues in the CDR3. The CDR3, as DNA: TGTGCCAGCTCACCAATCACTAGCACAGATACGCAGTATTTT. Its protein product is CASSPITSTDTQYF.

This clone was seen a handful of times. The CDR3 DNA reads as TGTGCCACCATAACAGACGGTGAAGCTTTCTTT. Amino acid sequence: CATITDGEAFF. The chain combines TRBV30 with TRBJ1-1; D not resolved. This CDR3 comprises 11 residues. The V gene's germline CDR1 is GTSNPN and CDR2 SVGIG (reference sequence). V gave up 8 bases and J gave up 7 bases, with 14 bases separating them.

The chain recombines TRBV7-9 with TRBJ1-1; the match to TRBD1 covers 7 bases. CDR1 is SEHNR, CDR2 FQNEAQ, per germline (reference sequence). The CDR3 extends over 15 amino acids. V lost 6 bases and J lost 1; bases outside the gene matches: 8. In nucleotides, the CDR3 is TGTGCCAGCAGAAATGGACAGGCTAAGAACACTGAAGCTTTCTTT. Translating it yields CASRNGQAKNTEAFF.

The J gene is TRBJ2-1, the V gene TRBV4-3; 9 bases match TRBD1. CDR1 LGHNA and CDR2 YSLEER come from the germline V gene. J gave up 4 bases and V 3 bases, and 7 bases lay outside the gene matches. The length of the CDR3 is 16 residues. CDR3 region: CASSQDTGGAYNEQFF. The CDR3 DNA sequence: TGCGCCAGCAGCCAGGACACAGGGGGCGCTTACAATGAGCAGTTCTTC.

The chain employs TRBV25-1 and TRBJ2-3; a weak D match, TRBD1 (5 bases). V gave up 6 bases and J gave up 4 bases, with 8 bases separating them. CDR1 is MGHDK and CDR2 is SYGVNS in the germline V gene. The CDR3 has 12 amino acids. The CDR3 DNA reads TGTGCCAGCAGGGAAGGGGCAGATACGCAGTATTTT. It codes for CASREGADTQYF. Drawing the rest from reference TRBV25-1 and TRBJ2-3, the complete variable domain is EADIYQTPRYLVIGTGKKITLECSQTMGHDKMYWYQQDPGMELHLIHYSYGVNSTEKGDLSSESTVSRIRTEHFPLTLESARPSHTSQYLCASREGADTQYFGPGTRLTVL.

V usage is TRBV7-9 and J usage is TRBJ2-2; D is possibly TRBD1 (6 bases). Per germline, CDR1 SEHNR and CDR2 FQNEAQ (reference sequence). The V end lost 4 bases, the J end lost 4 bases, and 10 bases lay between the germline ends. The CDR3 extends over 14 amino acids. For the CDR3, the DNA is TGTGCCAGCAGCTCCGGGACACCCACCGGGGAGCTGTTTTTT. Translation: CASSSGTPTGELFF.

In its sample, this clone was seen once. CDR3 sequence reads: CASSVSSGRGPANTGELFF. In DNA, the CDR3 is TGTGCCAGCAGCGTAAGCAGCGGGAGGGGTCCCGCGAACACCGGGGAGCTGTTTTTT. The chain has TRBV9 and TRBJ2-2; 10 bases map to TRBD2. Germline CDR1 SGDLS, CDR2 YYNGEE. The length of the CDR3 is 19 residues. V was clipped by 1 base and J by 0 bases; unmatched bases: 9.

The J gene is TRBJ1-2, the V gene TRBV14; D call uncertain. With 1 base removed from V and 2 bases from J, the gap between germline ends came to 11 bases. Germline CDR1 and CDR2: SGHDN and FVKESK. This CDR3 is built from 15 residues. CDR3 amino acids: CASSQGIRLNYGYTF. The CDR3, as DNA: TGTGCCAGCAGCCAAGGAATCAGATTAAACTATGGCTACACCTTC.